This section outlines one T cell receptor (beta chain) sequence together with its context. This entry belongs to a study of blood T cell repertoires in COVID-19. Study background: The study drew acute and convalescent COVID-19 samples from the United States, Italy and Spain. T cells, B-cell-depleted T cells, or PBMCs supplied cDNA or gDNA.

Original methodology: By means of reference gene primer amplification, nucleated cell counts were estimated. Here immunoSEQ multiplex PCR was the method, and the copy in TCRdb shows in-frame clones only, minus some. The V and J calls and clone size come from that table; D and trimming were worked out from the DNA. The data contain over 70,000 clones, 80% of them seen just once; the ten biggest clones take up about 20%. The CDR3 contains 16 residues. Germline V gene sequence: CDR1 SGHTA, CDR2 FQGNSA. Trimming stripped 5 bases from V and 1 base from J, with 18 bases between. The receptor comes from a man aged 65 to 85 who had recovered from COVID-19. V usage is TRBV7-2 and J usage is TRBJ2-7, with D possibly TRBD1 on 5 matching bases. Material for sequencing was peripheral blood. CDR3 residues: CASSPPPPQGSYEQYF. CDR3 sequence (DNA): TGTGCCAGCAGCCCGCCCCCGCCGCAGGGTTCCTACGAGCAGTACTTC. Based on the CDR3 plus reference TRBV7-2 and TRBJ2-7, the full variable domain is GAGVSQSPSNKVTEKGKDVELRCDPISGHTALYWYRQSLGQGLEFLIYFQGNSAPDKSGLPSDRFSAERTGGSVSTLTIQRTQQEDSAVYLCASSPPPPQGSYEQYFGPGTRLTVT.